This T cell receptor beta chain was obtained from a study of blood T cell repertoires in COVID-19. Study summary: PBMCs, B-cell-depleted T cells, or T cells provided the cDNA or gDNA that made up the material.

The germline gives CDR1 SEHNR, CDR2 FQNEAQ (reference sequence). The V gene end was trimmed by 5 bases and the J gene end by 9 bases; junction bases not matched to a gene: 14. The CDR3 contains 16 residues. Authors' analysis steps: Researchers report that nucleated cell counts were estimated from reference gene primer amplification. This table comes from immunoSEQ multiplex PCR, and its TCRdb copy is limited to in-frame clones, with some not included. The DNA gave D and trimming, while V, J and clone size come from that table. Here the sample spans around 500,000 clones, approximately 85% being singletons.

The sequence came from a human donor in a cohort sampled during active COVID-19. Sequenced sample: peripheral blood. The gene calls are TRBV7-9 and TRBJ2-1; 9 positions match TRBD2. CDR3 sequence reads: CASSTRPIAGVAEQFF. In nucleotides, the CDR3 is TGTGCCAGCAGCACCCGCCCTATAGCGGGAGTGGCTGAGCAGTTCTTC. Full variable domain (remainder filled in from reference TRBV7-9 and TRBJ2-1): DTGVSQNPRHKITKRGQNVTFRCDPISEHNRLYWYRQTLGQGPEFLTYFQNEAQLEKSRLLSDRFSAERPKGSFSTLEIQRTEQGDSAMYLCASSTRPIAGVAEQFFGPGTRLTVL.